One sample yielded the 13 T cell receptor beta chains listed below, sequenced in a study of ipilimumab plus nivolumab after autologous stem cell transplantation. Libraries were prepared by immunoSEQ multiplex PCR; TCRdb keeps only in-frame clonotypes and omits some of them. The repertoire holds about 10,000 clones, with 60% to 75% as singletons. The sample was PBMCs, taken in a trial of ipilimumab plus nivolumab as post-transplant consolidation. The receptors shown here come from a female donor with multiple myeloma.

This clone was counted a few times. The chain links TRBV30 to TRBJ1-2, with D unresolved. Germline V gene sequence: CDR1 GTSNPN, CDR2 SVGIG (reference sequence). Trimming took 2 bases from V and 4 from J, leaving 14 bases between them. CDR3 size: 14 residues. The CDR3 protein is CAWSPFVDSYGYTF. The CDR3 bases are TGTGCCTGGAGTCCCTTTGTTGATAGCTATGGCTACACCTTC.

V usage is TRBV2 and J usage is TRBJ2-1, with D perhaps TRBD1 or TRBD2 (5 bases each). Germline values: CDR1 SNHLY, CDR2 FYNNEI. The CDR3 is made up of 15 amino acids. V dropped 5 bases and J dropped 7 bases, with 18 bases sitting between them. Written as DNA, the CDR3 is TGTGCCAGCAGTTTTGGGCCGATTGGGGGAAATGAGCAGTTCTTC. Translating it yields CASSFGPIGGNEQFF.

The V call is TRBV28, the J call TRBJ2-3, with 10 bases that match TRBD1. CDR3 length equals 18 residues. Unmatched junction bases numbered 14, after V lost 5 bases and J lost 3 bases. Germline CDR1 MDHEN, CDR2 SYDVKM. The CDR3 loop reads CASSLPPGRTGGTDTQYF. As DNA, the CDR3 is TGTGCCAGCAGTCTCCCCCCGGGTCGGACAGGGGGTACAGATACGCAGTATTTT.

CDR3: CASSKYGRPTYEQYF. The CDR3 DNA is TGTGCCAGCAGCAAGTATGGCAGGCCAACCTACGAGCAGTACTTC. The chain has TRBV21-1 and TRBJ2-7; the D call of TRBD1 is as the table states it, not checked on the DNA. TRBV21-1 is noted as a pseudogene. CDR3 length: 15 residues.

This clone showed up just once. The CDR3 region is CASSEGTGVSYEQYF. CDR3 nucleotides: TGTGCCAGCAGTGAAGGGACAGGGGTATCCTACGAGCAGTACTTC. The rearrangement links TRBV6-1 to TRBJ2-7; 9 bases match TRBD1. The germline V gene has CDR1 MNHNS and CDR2 SASEGT. Unmatched junction bases numbered 2, after V lost 1 base and J lost 1 base. There are 15 residues in the CDR3.

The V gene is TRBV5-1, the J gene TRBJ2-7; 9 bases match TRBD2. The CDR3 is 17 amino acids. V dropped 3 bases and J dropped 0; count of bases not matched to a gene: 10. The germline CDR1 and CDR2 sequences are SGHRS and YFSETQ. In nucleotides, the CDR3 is TGCGCCAGCAGCTGGAATAGCGGGGGATCTAGCTCCTACGAGCAGTACTTC. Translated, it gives CASSWNSGGSSSYEQYF.

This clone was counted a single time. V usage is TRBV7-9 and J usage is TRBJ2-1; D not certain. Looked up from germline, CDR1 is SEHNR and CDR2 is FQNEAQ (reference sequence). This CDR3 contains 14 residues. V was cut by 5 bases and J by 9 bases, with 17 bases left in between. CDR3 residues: CASSPVGLIGEQFF. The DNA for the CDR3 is TGTGCCAGCAGCCCGGTCGGGCTAATTGGTGAGCAGTTCTTC.

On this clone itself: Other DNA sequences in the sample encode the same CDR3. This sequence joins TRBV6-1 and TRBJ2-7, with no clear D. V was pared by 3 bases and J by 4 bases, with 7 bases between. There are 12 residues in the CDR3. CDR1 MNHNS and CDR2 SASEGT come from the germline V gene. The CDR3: CASSEPGYEQYF. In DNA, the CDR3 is TGTGCCAGCAGTGAGCCGGGTTACGAGCAGTACTTC.

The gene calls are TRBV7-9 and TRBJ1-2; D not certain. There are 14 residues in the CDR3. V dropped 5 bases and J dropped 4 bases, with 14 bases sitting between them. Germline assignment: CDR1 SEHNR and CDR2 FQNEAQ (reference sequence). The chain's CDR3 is CASSPSEVVYGYTF. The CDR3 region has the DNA TGTGCCAGCAGCCCGTCGGAGGTAGTCTATGGCTACACCTTC.

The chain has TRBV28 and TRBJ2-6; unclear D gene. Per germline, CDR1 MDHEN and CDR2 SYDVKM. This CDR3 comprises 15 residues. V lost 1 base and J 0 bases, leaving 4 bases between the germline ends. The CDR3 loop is CASSLSPSGANVLTF. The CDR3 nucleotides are TGTGCCAGCAGTTTATCCCCCTCTGGGGCCAACGTCCTGACTTTC.

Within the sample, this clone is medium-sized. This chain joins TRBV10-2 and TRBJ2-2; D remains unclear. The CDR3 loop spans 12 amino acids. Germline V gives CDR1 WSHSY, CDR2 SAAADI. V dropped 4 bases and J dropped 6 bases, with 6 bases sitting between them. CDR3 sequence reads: CASSGLAGELFF. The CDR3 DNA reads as TGCGCCAGCAGTGGTCTAGCCGGGGAGCTGTTTTTT.

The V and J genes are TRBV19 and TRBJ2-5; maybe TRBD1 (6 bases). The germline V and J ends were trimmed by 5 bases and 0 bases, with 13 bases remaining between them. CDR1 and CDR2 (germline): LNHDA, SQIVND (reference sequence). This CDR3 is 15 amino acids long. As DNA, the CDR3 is TGTGCCAGTAGTTCACTTACAGGGTACCAAGAGACCCAGTACTTC. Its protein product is CASSSLTGYQETQYF.

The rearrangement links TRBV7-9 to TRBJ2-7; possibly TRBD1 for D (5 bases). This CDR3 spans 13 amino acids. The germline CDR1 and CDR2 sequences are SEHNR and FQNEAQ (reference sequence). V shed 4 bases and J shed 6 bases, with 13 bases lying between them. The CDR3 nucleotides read TGTGCCAGCAGCTCGCAAGGGGTCGGCGAGCAGTACTTC. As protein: CASSSQGVGEQYF. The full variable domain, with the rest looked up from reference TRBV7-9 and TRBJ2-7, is DTGVSQNPRHKITKRGQNVTFRCDPISEHNRLYWYRQTLGQGPEFLTYFQNEAQLEKSRLLSDRFSAERPKGSFSTLEIQRTEQGDSAMYLCASSSQGVGEQYFGPGTRLTVT.